Listed here are 28 T cell receptor beta chains from one sample, sequenced in a study of T cells after yellow fever vaccination. TCRdb fed the 5' RACE reads into MiXCR, producing one record per CDR3 protein. The profile shows tens of thousands of distinct CDR3 sequences, over 6% of them singletons. The sequenced sample was CD8+ T cells sorted from PBMCs, obtained roughly 46 days after the first yellow fever vaccination. The receptors come from a man aged 18 to 29 who received the YFV17D yellow fever vaccine.

The sample holds many counts of this clonotype. The chain has TRBV6-2 or TRBV6-3 and TRBJ2-5; D call uncertain. The CDR3 totals 15 residues. CDR1 and CDR2 (germline): MNHEY, SVGEGT. Trimming shortened V by 2 bases and J by 2 bases, and 12 bases separated the two germline ends. The CDR3 protein is CASSYIRAGQETQYF. As DNA, the CDR3 is TGTGCCAGCAGTTACATTCGGGCAGGTCAAGAGACCCAGTACTTC.

This clonotype was observed many times. It is unclear where the CDR3 begins or ends on the DNA, so no DNA is shown, and the CDR3 is as TCRdb lists it. The chain joins TRBV12-3 or TRBV12-4 to TRBJ2-7; TRBD1 is taken as the D call from the table, unchecked against the DNA. The CDR3 comprises 15 residues, both ends counted. CDR3 sequence reads: CASSFLWTGLSEQYF.

This clonotype was detected many times. The J gene is TRBJ1-1, the V gene TRBV25-1; 11 positions agree with TRBD1. CDR3 length equals 16 residues. Trimming cost V 5 bases and J 5 bases; bases outside gene matches: 10. The V gene's germline CDR1 is MGHDK and CDR2 SYGVNS. CDR3 region: CASSPGQGGLATEAFF. CDR3 nucleotide sequence: TGTGCCAGCAGTCCGGGACAGGGGGGCCTGGCGACTGAAGCTTTCTTT. The variable domain in full, with the rest retrieved from reference TRBV25-1 and TRBJ1-1, is EADIYQTPRYLVIGTGKKITLECSQTMGHDKMYWYQQDPGMELHLIHYSYGVNSTEKGDLSSESTVSRIRTEHFPLTLESARPSHTSQYLCASSPGQGGLATEAFFGQGTRLTVV.

Comment on this clonotype: This may arise from a read error, as a much more abundant clone is one base away. The chain uses TRBV4-1 and TRBJ2-3; 7 bases agree with TRBD1. The germline gives CDR1 MGHRA, CDR2 YSYEKL. This CDR3 is 17 amino acids long. V trimming: 4 bases; J trimming: 4 bases; junction bases outside the gene matches: 14. CDR3 loop: CASSLRTGTEIADTQYF. The CDR3 region has the DNA TGCGCCAGCAGCCTGAGGACCGGGACAGAAATCGCAGATACGCAGTATTTT.

In this sample, this clonotype turned up many times. The rearrangement uses TRBV9 and TRBJ1-6, with TRBD1 matching 7 bases. Trimming cost V 3 bases and J 4 bases; bases outside gene matches: 7. Looked up from germline, CDR1 is SGDLS and CDR2 is YYNGEE. The CDR3 loop spans 16 amino acids. The CDR3 here is CASSAGEGAYNSPLHF. CDR3 bases: TGTGCCAGCAGCGCCGGCGAGGGGGCGTATAATTCACCCCTCCACTTT.

The sample holds a few counts of this clonotype. V and J are TRBV7-9 and TRBJ1-2; D possibly corresponds to TRBD1 (5 bases). With 3 bases removed from V and 0 bases from J, the gap between germline ends came to 8 bases. The length of the CDR3 is 14 residues. The V gene's germline CDR1 is SEHNR and CDR2 FQNEAQ (reference sequence). CDR3 protein: CASSFSTANYGYTF. CDR3 bases: TGTGCCAGCAGCTTCTCGACAGCTAACTATGGCTACACCTTC.

The rearrangement links TRBV5-5 to TRBJ2-7, with a weak D call TRBD2 (6 bases). V lost 7 bases, J lost 3 bases, and 14 bases lay in between. CDR3 length: 13 amino acids. Germline assignment: CDR1 SGHKS and CDR2 YYEKEE (reference sequence). The CDR3 DNA follows: TGTGCCAGCGGCTCTGGACTAATCTACGAGCAGTACGTC. Translating gives CASGSGLIYEQYV.

This clonotype was counted ten times or more. The CDR3 bases are TGCGCCAGCAGCCAAGATTCCGCTACAGATACGCAGTATTTT. It translates to CASSQDSATDTQYF. The chain joins TRBV4-3 to TRBJ2-3, with D unclear. Per germline, CDR1 LGHNA and CDR2 YSLEER. V lost 0 bases and J 3 bases, leaving 7 bases between the germline ends. The CDR3 contains 14 residues.

In regard to this clonotype: This may be a read error, as it is one base from a much larger clone. This rearrangement joins TRBV6-2 or TRBV6-3 to TRBJ2-1, with D hard to call. The V end lost 5 bases, the J end lost 4 bases, and 12 bases lay between the germline ends. CDR3 length: 14 amino acids. Germline loops: CDR1 MNHEY, CDR2 SVGEGT. DNA of the CDR3: TGTGCCAGCAGTGATCTAGAATGGTACAATGAGCAGTTCTTC. Translating it yields CASSDLEWYNEQFF.

Ten or more counts support this clonotype. The genes are TRBV4-1 and TRBJ2-3; D remains unclear. Germline CDR1 is MGHRA and CDR2 is YSYEKL. The CDR3 length is 15 residues. The V and J ends lost 3 bases and 0 bases respectively, with 10 bases between them. The CDR3, as DNA: TGCGCCAGCAGCCATTTGCGAGGCAGCACAGATACGCAGTATTTT. It yields the protein CASSHLRGSTDTQYF.

This clonotype was recorded at least ten times. The chain employs TRBV27 and TRBJ2-3; TRBD1 agrees at 7 bases. This CDR3 contains 14 residues. From germline, CDR1 is MNHEY and CDR2 SMNVEV (reference sequence). Trimming at V came to 5 bases and at J to 4 bases, leaving 6 bases not matched to a gene. The CDR3 is CASSPLQGADTQYF. The DNA of the CDR3 is TGTGCCAGCAGTCCTCTCCAGGGGGCAGATACGCAGTATTTT.

V and J are TRBV18 and TRBJ2-1; D gene ambiguous. CDR1 and CDR2 (germline): KGHSH, LQKENI. V lost 3 bases and J lost 0, with 12 bases in between. The CDR3 is made up of 16 amino acids. The CDR3 is CASSPVPRTSYNEQFF. The CDR3 DNA follows: TGTGCCAGCTCACCGGTCCCCCGGACCTCCTACAATGAGCAGTTCTTC.

This clonotype has ten or more counts. CDR3 coding DNA: TGTGCCAGCAGCAAACGGTGGGGCTACTACGAGCAGTACGTC. Its protein product is CASSKRWGYYEQYV. The V and J genes are TRBV21-1 and TRBJ2-7. TRBV21-1 is labeled a pseudogene. The CDR3 has 14 residues.

This clonotype has only a few counts. The rearrangement joins TRBV5-1 to TRBJ2-6, with unresolved D. The CDR3 spans 14 residues. Between the trimmed V and J ends, which lost 4 bases and 0 bases, there was a span of 5 bases. CDR1 and CDR2 from the germline V gene are SGHRS and YFSETQ. The CDR3 region has the DNA TGCGCCAGCAGCACCTACTCTGGGGCCAACGTCCTGACTTTC. The encoded protein is CASSTYSGANVLTF. Variable domain in full (rest from reference TRBV5-1 and TRBJ2-6): KAGVTQTPRYLIKTRGQQVTLSCSPISGHRSVSWYQQTPGQGLQFLFEYFSETQRNKGNFPGRFSGRQFSNSRSEMNVSTLELGDSALYLCASSTYSGANVLTFGAGSRLTVL.

The gene calls are TRBV7-2 and TRBJ1-1; D is uncertain. Germline lookup yields CDR1 SGHTA and CDR2 FQGNSA. Trimming left V 1 base short and J 5 bases short, with 14 bases between. The CDR3 has 15 amino acids. The CDR3 sequence is CASSLVPGKGTEAFF. The DNA of the CDR3 is TGTGCCAGCAGCTTAGTCCCGGGGAAGGGAACTGAAGCTTTCTTT.

CDR3 nucleotide sequence: TGTGCCAGCAGCCCTCTAAGGGGCACCGGGGAGCTGTTTTTT. Amino acids: CASSPLRGTGELFF. The rearrangement uses TRBV7-2 and TRBJ2-2, with D possibly being TRBD1 (5 bases). The CDR3 extends over 14 amino acids. Germline V gives CDR1 SGHTA, CDR2 FQGNSA. Trimming took off 5 bases at V and 4 bases at J, with 11 bases between the two ends.

This clonotype was picked up many times. The gene calls are TRBV7-9 and TRBJ2-3; 8 nucleotides match TRBD1. The length of the CDR3 is 15 residues. Germline CDR1 and CDR2: SEHNR and FQNEAQ (reference sequence). V lost 5 bases, J lost 1 base, and 5 bases stayed unmatched. In DNA, the CDR3 is TGTGCCAGCAGCACCTTGACAGGGGGCACAGATACGCAGTATTTT. The encoded protein is CASSTLTGGTDTQYF.

This clonotype was recorded at least ten times. V and J are TRBV12-3 or TRBV12-4 and TRBJ1-5; D perhaps matches TRBD1 (5 bases). V lost 1 base and J 3 bases, leaving 10 bases between the germline ends. CDR3 length: 15 amino acids. CDR3 nucleotide sequence: TGTGCCAGCAGTTTAGGGGGGACGGTCAATCAGCCCCAGCATTTT. This encodes CASSLGGTVNQPQHF.

Many counts were recorded for this clonotype. The genes are TRBV6-4 and TRBJ2-1; 10 nucleotides align to TRBD2. V shed 0 bases and J 4 bases; nucleotides not matched to a gene: 0. The CDR3 extends over 15 amino acids. Germline-derived CDR1 and CDR2 are MRHNA and SNTAGT. This CDR3 reads CASSDSAGGYNEQFF. CDR3 sequence (DNA): TGTGCCAGCAGTGACTCAGCGGGGGGGTACAATGAGCAGTTCTTC.

As to this clonotype: A much more abundant neighbour one base away suggests this may be a read error. This chain uses TRBV2 with TRBJ2-3; 9 bases are shared with TRBD1. Germline V gives CDR1 SNHLY, CDR2 FYNNEI. The CDR3 is 15 residues long. With V trimmed by 8 bases and J by 6 bases, 12 bases remained unmatched. The CDR3 protein is CASCHAGTGYDTQYF. CDR3 DNA: TGTGCCAGCTGTCATGCCGGGACAGGGTACGATACGCAGTATTTT.

This clonotype occurred many times. This chain links TRBV19 with TRBJ2-2; 8 nucleotides match TRBD1. The V and J ends lost 1 base and 2 bases, in that order; junction bases with no gene match: 3. CDR3 length: 16 residues. Germline CDR1 reads LNHDA; CDR2 reads SQIVND (reference sequence). The chain's CDR3 is CASSIGTGSNTGELFF. The CDR3 coding sequence is TGTGCCAGTAGTATAGGGACAGGGTCAAACACCGGGGAGCTGTTTTTT.

This rearrangement joins TRBV5-6 to TRBJ2-3; 12 bases are shared with TRBD2. Unmatched junction bases numbered 5, after V lost 3 bases and J lost 6 bases. From germline, CDR1 is SGHDT and CDR2 YYEEEE. The CDR3 has 15 amino acids. Here the CDR3 DNA reads TGTGCCAGCAGCTCACTAGCGGGGGGAGCGGATACGCAGTATTTT. This gives the protein CASSSLAGGADTQYF.

The genes are TRBV5-1 and TRBJ2-1, with D maybe TRBD1 (6 bases). Germline V gives CDR1 SGHRS, CDR2 YFSETQ. The CDR3 runs to 17 residues. The V end lost 1 base, the J end lost 0 bases, and 14 bases lay between the germline ends. For the CDR3, the DNA is TGCGCCAGCAGCTTGATTTGGGGGCACGGCTCCTACAATGAGCAGTTCTTC. Its translation is CASSLIWGHGSYNEQFF.

This clonotype was observed at least ten times. This rearrangement joins TRBV24-1 to TRBJ2-1; D gene ambiguous. Germline CDR1 KGHDR, CDR2 SFDVKD. With 9 bases removed from V and 6 bases from J, the gap between germline ends came to 5 bases. The CDR3 runs 10 residues. The CDR3 reads CATPSNEQFF. In DNA, the CDR3 is TGTGCCACCCCCTCCAATGAGCAGTTCTTC.

This clonotype was picked up many times. The genes are TRBV3-1 and TRBJ2-6; D uncertain. V was shortened by 4 bases and J by 3 bases, with 13 bases between the two germline ends. Germline CDR1 and CDR2: LGHDT and YNNKEL (reference sequence). The CDR3 is 16 residues long. This CDR3 is CASSPRVGSGANVLTF. The CDR3 DNA sequence: TGTGCCAGCAGCCCTAGGGTGGGCAGTGGGGCCAACGTCCTGACTTTC.

This clonotype has a count of ten or more. J is TRBJ1-2 and V is TRBV6-5; TRBD1 matches 7 bases. The CDR3 spans 15 residues. V shed 0 bases, J shed 4 bases, and the junction held 5 bases outside the gene matches. Germline loops: CDR1 MNHEY, CDR2 SVGAGI. The DNA for the CDR3 is TGTGCCAGCAGTTACTCACCAGGGGGGGTCTATGGCTACACCTTC. Residues: CASSYSPGGVYGYTF.

This clonotype occurred many times. As DNA, the CDR3 is TGCGCCAGCAGCTCCAACCTAGACAGGGCATTCGGGGAGCTGTTTTTT. Its translation: CASSSNLDRAFGELFF. V is TRBV5-1 and J is TRBJ2-2; TRBD1 agrees at 7 bases. The CDR3 has 16 amino acids. CDR1 and CDR2 from the germline V gene are SGHRS and YFSETQ. V dropped 3 bases and J dropped 7; count of bases not matched to a gene: 12.

The table lists this clonotype with many counts. CDR3 protein: CASSPGTGAQTGELFF. In DNA form, the CDR3 reads TGTGCCAGCAGCCCGGGGACAGGGGCTCAGACCGGGGAGCTGTTTTTT. This sequence joins TRBV11-3 and TRBJ2-2; 10 bases map to TRBD1. There are 16 residues in the CDR3. V dropped 5 bases and J dropped 5; count of bases not matched to a gene: 8. CDR1 and CDR2 (germline): SGHNT, YENEEA.